This is a list of T cell receptor beta chains from one sample in a study of cytomegalovirus exposure and HLA in healthy donors. Clones were read by immunoSEQ multiplex PCR, and TCRdb kept only the in-frame ones, dropping some. Of 200,000 to 250,000 clones in the sample, roughly 80% were seen once. Material: PBMCs. The receptors shown here come from a man aged 25-45 years in good health and CMV-seronegative. CDR3s include the opening cysteine and the closing phenylalanine or tryptophan. Each record gives: V gene, clone size, D gene, J gene, CDR3 protein, CDR3 DNA. D genes are given only for firm matches. Rows may omit the clone size; those that give it use once, few, many or a size class.

TRBV7-9	few	TRBD2	TRBJ2-3	CASTLAGTSGVTQYF	TGTGCCAGCACCCTAGCCGGGACTAGCGGGGTTACGCAGTATTTT
TRBV4-3	once	.	TRBJ2-3	CASSQESRTDTQYF	TGCGCCAGCAGCCAAGAATCCCGGACTGATACGCAGTATTTT
TRBV5-4	.	.	TRBJ1-6	CASSFAGARSSPLHF	TGTGCCAGCAGCTTTGCGGGGGCGCGATCTTCACCCCTCCACTTT
TRBV7-3	.	TRBD1	TRBJ1-6	CASSLRTGSGNSPLHF	TGTGCCAGCAGCTTAAGGACAGGATCGGGAAATTCACCCCTCCACTTT
TRBV9	few	.	TRBJ2-7	CASSVGSSSYEQYF	TGTGCCAGCAGCGTAGGATCTAGCTCCTACGAGCAGTACTTC
TRBV27	.	.	TRBJ2-3	CASSLGLGTDTQYF	TGTGCCAGCAGTCTGGGACTTGGCACAGATACGCAGTATTTT
TRBV7-3	.	.	TRBJ2-5	CASSLTGGETQYF	TGTGCCAGCAGCTTAACAGGGGGAGAGACCCAGTACTTC
TRBV5-1	once	.	TRBJ2-7	CASSVPGTEGEQYF	TGCGCCAGCAGCGTTCCCGGGACTGAAGGAGAGCAGTACTTC
TRBV27	.	.	TRBJ2-3	CASKQLNTDTQYF	TGTGCCAGCAAACAGCTAAACACAGATACGCAGTATTTT
TRBV7-8	.	TRBD1	TRBJ1-5	CASSLWDSSNQPQHF	TGTGCCAGCAGCTTATGGGACAGCAGCAATCAGCCCCAGCATTTT
TRBV7-8	.	.	TRBJ2-2	CASSEPTVNTGELFF	TGTGCCAGCAGCGAGCCGACAGTGAACACCGGGGAGCTGTTTTTT
TRBV9	few	TRBD2	TRBJ2-3	CASSRGGSGSRTDTQYF	TGTGCCAGCAGCCGAGGGGGTAGCGGGAGCAGGACAGATACGCAGTATTTT
TRBV9	once	.	TRBJ1-1	CASTAGEGGTEAFF	TGTGCCAGCACCGCGGGGGAGGGGGGTACTGAAGCTTTCTTT
TRBV7-9	few	TRBD1	TRBJ1-1	CASSPRGAKMKNTEAFF	TGTGCCAGCAGCCCCAGGGGGGCGAAGATGAAGAACACTGAAGCTTTCTTT
TRBV5-1	.	TRBD1	TRBJ2-5	CASSGGTGSETQYF	TGCGCCAGCAGCGGAGGGACAGGGTCGGAGACCCAGTACTTC
TRBV5-1	.	.	TRBJ1-1	CASSLAASGTEAFF	TGCGCCAGCAGCTTGGCCGCGTCAGGGACTGAAGCTTTCTTT
TRBV6-6	once	.	TRBJ2-2	CASSFGGSGTGELFF	TGTGCCAGCAGTTTTGGGGGCTCGGGCACCGGGGAGCTGTTTTTT
TRBV6-5	.	TRBD1	TRBJ2-7	CASSNTQGAYEQYF	TGTGCCAGCAGTAACACACAGGGGGCCTACGAGCAGTACTTC
TRBV5-1	.	TRBD2	TRBJ2-7	CASSLAAGGPHEQYF	TGCGCCAGCAGCTTGGCCGCGGGGGGGCCCCACGAGCAGTACTTC
TRBV7-3	.	TRBD2	TRBJ2-3	CASSPRAGGLSDTQYF	TGTGCCAGCAGCCCCAGAGCGGGGGGGCTGTCAGATACGCAGTATTTT
TRBV28	.	.	TRBJ2-7	CASSSSWYEQYF	TGTGCCAGCAGTTCGAGTTGGTACGAGCAGTACTTC
TRBV28	.	TRBD2	TRBJ2-2	CASSLPITRGGTGELFF	TGTGCCAGCAGTTTACCCATAACGCGGGGGGGCACCGGGGAGCTGTTTTTT
TRBV5-8	once	TRBD1	TRBJ2-3	CASSPVGQGSSDTQYF	TGTGCCAGCAGCCCCGTCGGACAGGGAAGTTCGGATACGCAGTATTTT
TRBV9	.	TRBD1	TRBJ1-1	CASSPGGTGGMNTEAFF	TGTGCCAGCAGCCCCGGGGGGACAGGGGGGATGAACACTGAAGCTTTCTTT
TRBV7-2	.	TRBD1	TRBJ2-5	CASNYRGQETQYF	TGTGCCAGCAACTACAGGGGGCAAGAGACCCAGTACTTC
TRBV5-1	.	.	TRBJ1-2	CASSVTVNYGYTF	TGCGCCAGCAGTGTGACAGTTAACTATGGCTACACCTTC
TRBV5-8	few	.	TRBJ1-2	CASSSTYGYTF	TGTGCCAGCAGCTCAACATATGGCTACACCTTC
TRBV7-9	.	.	TRBJ1-2	CASSLLQGRDGYTF	TGTGCCAGCAGCCTACTACAGGGAAGAGATGGCTACACCTTC
TRBV4-2	.	TRBD2	TRBJ2-7	CASSQELAGFYEQYF	TGTGCCAGCAGCCAAGAGTTAGCGGGGTTCTACGAGCAGTACTTC
TRBV28	once	.	TRBJ1-2	CASSRTNPRVGYTF	TGTGCCAGCAGTAGGACAAACCCTAGAGTTGGCTACACCTTC
TRBV19	.	.	TRBJ1-4	CASGRIPGEKLFF	TGTGCCAGTGGGAGGATCCCTGGTGAAAAACTGTTTTTT
TRBV6-5	.	TRBD1	TRBJ1-2	CASSYLTGGYGYTF	TGTGCCAGCAGTTACCTGACAGGGGGCTATGGCTACACCTTC
TRBV27	once	.	TRBJ1-4	CASSLEGREKLFF	TGTGCCAGCAGTTTAGAGGGGAGGGAAAAACTGTTTTTT
TRBV6-1	.	.	TRBJ1-5	CASSEARGNQPQHF	TGTGCCAGCAGTGAAGCTCGAGGAAATCAGCCCCAGCATTTT
TRBV11-2	.	.	TRBJ2-2	CASSSTWWRTGELFF	TGTGCCAGCAGCTCGACATGGTGGCGCACCGGGGAGCTGTTTTTT
TRBV5-1	.	.	TRBJ2-7	CASSLAHGSPGEQYF	TGCGCCAGCAGCTTGGCTCATGGCAGTCCGGGGGAGCAGTACTTC
TRBV7-2	.	.	TRBJ1-6	CASTGMSSYNSPLHF	TGTGCCAGCACCGGGATGAGCTCCTATAATTCACCCCTCCACTTT
TRBV4-2	few	.	TRBJ2-5	CASSQDGNDQETQYF	TGTGCCAGCAGCCAAGACGGGAACGACCAAGAGACCCAGTACTTC
TRBV6-1	.	TRBD1	TRBJ1-2	CASSESESGTGDGYTF	TGTGCCAGCAGTGAATCGGAATCCGGGACAGGGGATGGCTACACCTTC
TRBV5-5	few	TRBD1	TRBJ1-5	CASSLARTGYQPQHF	TGTGCCAGCAGCTTAGCTCGGACAGGGTATCAGCCCCAGCATTTT
TRBV9	.	.	TRBJ1-1	CASSVGDTLNTEAFF	TGTGCCAGCAGCGTAGGGGACACCTTGAACACTGAAGCTTTCTTT
TRBV9	.	.	TRBJ1-1	CASSVALNTEAFF	TGTGCCAGCAGCGTAGCGTTGAACACTGAAGCTTTCTTT
TRBV29-1	once	.	TRBJ2-1	CSVEGLVRLKNEQFF	TGCAGCGTTGAAGGTCTGGTCCGCCTAAAGAATGAGCAGTTCTTC
TRBV4-1	.	TRBD1	TRBJ1-2	CASSQVGQGNGYTF	TGCGCCAGCAGCCAAGTAGGACAGGGTAATGGCTACACCTTC
TRBV19	once	.	TRBJ2-7	CASVSAHIRSRIHEQYF	TGTGCCAGTGTTTCCGCCCACATCCGGAGTAGGATCCACGAGCAGTACTTC
TRBV2	.	.	TRBJ2-7	CASSEHREQNF	TGTGCCAGCAGTGAACACCGTGAACAAAACTTC